These 21 T cell receptor beta chains were all obtained from the same sample, sequenced in a study of molecular identifiers for immune sequencing clone quantification. One entry per CDR3 protein, called by TCRdb with MiXCR from the PCR reads. The sample includes over 600,000 distinct CDR3 sequences, approximately 20% of them seen just once. Sequencing was done on a sample of naive CD8+ T cells from blood, with Jurkat cell RNA spiked in. The subset here: FACS-sorted CD8+CD4-CCR7+CD45RA+ naive T cells. The receptor source for this set is a human donor in good health. Some libraries in this study had Jurkat cell RNA spiked in.

This clonotype was counted many times. The gene calls are TRBV7-9 and TRBJ2-5, with 9 nucleotides matching TRBD1. There are 15 residues in the CDR3. The junction had 4 bases not matched to a gene; V was cut back by 3 bases and J by 2 bases. Germline assignment: CDR1 SEHNR and CDR2 FQNEAQ (reference sequence). This CDR3 is CASSFGTGLQETQYF. The CDR3 DNA is TGTGCCAGCAGCTTCGGGACAGGGCTACAAGAGACCCAGTACTTC. Full variable domain (rest looked up from reference TRBV7-9 and TRBJ2-5): DTGVSQNPRHKITKRGQNVTFRCDPISEHNRLYWYRQTLGQGPEFLTYFQNEAQLEKSRLLSDRFSAERPKGSFSTLEIQRTEQGDSAMYLCASSFGTGLQETQYFGPGTRLLVL.

This chain joins TRBV7-9 and TRBJ1-5; D ambiguous. Deletions cut 1 base from V and 1 base from J, with 8 bases between. The CDR3 runs to 15 residues. The germline V gene encodes CDR1 SEHNR and CDR2 FQNEAQ (reference sequence). This CDR3 is CASSLGDQSNQPQHF. The CDR3 coding sequence is TGTGCCAGCAGCTTAGGGGATCAAAGCAATCAGCCCCAGCATTTT.

The rearrangement joins TRBV19 to TRBJ1-5; D call uncertain. The CDR3 has 15 residues. CDR1 and CDR2 from the germline V gene are LNHDA and SQIVND (reference sequence). V was shortened by 0 bases and J by 3 bases, with 9 bases between the two germline ends. The CDR3 bases are TGTGCCAGTAGTATAGATCTGGGATTCAATCAGCCCCAGCATTTT. This sequence encodes CASSIDLGFNQPQHF. The entire variable domain, with the rest obtained from reference TRBV19 and TRBJ1-5, is as follows: DGGITQSPKYLFRKEGQNVTLSCEQNLNHDAMYWYRQDPGQGLRLIYYSQIVNDFQKGDIAEGYSVSREKKESFPLTVTSAQKNPTAFYLCASSIDLGFNQPQHFGDGTRLSIL.

In this sample, this clonotype turned up a few times. The genes are TRBV4-1 and TRBJ2-7; TRBD2 aligns across 7 bases. The germline CDR1 and CDR2 sequences are MGHRA and YSYEKL. The J segment lost 7 bases and the V segment lost 1 base, leaving 7 bases of the junction unmatched. The CDR3 sequence is 14 residues long. The CDR3 loop reads CASSQGLLAYEQYF. The CDR3, as DNA: TGCGCCAGCAGCCAAGGGTTACTAGCGTATGAGCAGTACTTC.

This clonotype was counted once. A much larger clone differs by one base, so this may be a read error. This chain connects TRBV9 to TRBJ2-3, with TRBD1 matching over 8 bases. The CDR3 runs to 17 residues. The germline V gene encodes CDR1 SGDLS and CDR2 YYNGEE. In nucleotides, the CDR3 is TGTGCCAGCAGCTTACGGACAGGGAGCGATAGCACAGGTACGCAGTATTTT. Amino acid sequence: CASSLRTGSDSTGTQYF.

The table lists this clonotype with a few counts. The chain employs TRBV30 and TRBJ2-5; D gene unclear. The CDR3 consists of 12 residues. Germline CDR1 reads GTSNPN; CDR2 reads SVGIG (reference sequence). Trimming shortened V by 4 bases and J by 5 bases, and 11 bases separated the two germline ends. The CDR3 DNA follows: TGTGCCTGGAATCTAGGTGGGGAGACCCAGTACTTC. As protein: CAWNLGGETQYF.

V gene TRBV11-2 combines with J gene TRBJ2-1; the D gene is possibly TRBD2 (5 bases). Trimming pared 3 bases from V and 0 bases from J, leaving 15 bases between. This CDR3 comprises 17 residues. Germline values: CDR1 SGHAT, CDR2 FQNNGV. The DNA for the CDR3 is TGTGCCAGCAGCTTCCCTCGGGATTTCAGCTCCTACAATGAGCAGTTCTTC. As protein: CASSFPRDFSSYNEQFF. Full variable domain (remainder filled in from reference TRBV11-2 and TRBJ2-1): EAGVAQSPRYKIIEKRQSVAFWCNPISGHATLYWYQQILGQGPKLLIQFQNNGVVDDSQLPKDRFSAERLKGVDSTLKIQPAKLEDSAVYLCASSFPRDFSSYNEQFFGPGTRLTVL.

This clonotype was detected many times. The chain employs TRBV6-2 or TRBV6-3 and TRBJ2-1; D uncertain. The germline gives CDR1 MNHEY, CDR2 SVGEGT. V was cut by 2 bases and J by 8 bases, with 13 bases left in between. This CDR3 is 14 amino acids long. In DNA, the CDR3 is TGTGCCAGCAGTTACGCTAATAGGTGGGATGAGCAGTTCTTC. Translation: CASSYANRWDEQFF.

This clonotype has at least ten counts. This chain connects TRBV4-1 to TRBJ1-2; a possible D gene is TRBD1 (5 bases). Trimming cost V 10 bases and J 4 bases, with 19 bases left between them. The V gene's germline CDR1 is MGHRA and CDR2 YSYEKL. The CDR3 has 14 residues. The CDR3 sequence is CATGAATESYGYTF. CDR3 DNA: TGCGCCACCGGGGCGGCGACGGAAAGCTATGGCTACACCTTC.

This clonotype was seen ten or more times. This chain joins TRBV20-1 and TRBJ1-5, with D possibly TRBD1 on 5 matching bases. V was pared by 2 bases and J by 7 bases, with 15 bases between. The CDR3 loop spans 14 amino acids. The germline CDR1 and CDR2 sequences are DFQATT and SNEGSKA (reference sequence). The DNA for the CDR3 is TGCAGTGCTAGAACTTCAGGGTGGTCACAGCCCCAGCATTTT. It specifies CSARTSGWSQPQHF.

The chain recombines TRBV20-1 with TRBJ1-2, with unresolved D. The CDR3 is 14 residues long. Germline CDR1 reads DFQATT; CDR2 reads SNEGSKA (reference sequence). V lost 0 bases and J lost 2, with 10 bases in between. CDR3 loop: CSARDRPRNYGYTF. The CDR3 nucleotides are TGCAGTGCTAGAGATCGACCACGGAACTATGGCTACACCTTC.

The chain couples TRBV29-1 to TRBJ2-7; tentative D call: TRBD1 (6 bases). CDR1 is SQVTM, CDR2 ANQGSEA, per germline. The V and J ends lost 6 bases and 4 bases respectively, with 22 bases between them. This CDR3 comprises 15 residues. This CDR3 reads CSVEWVDGTLYEQYF. CDR3 coding DNA: TGCAGCGTGGAATGGGTTGACGGGACACTTTACGAGCAGTACTTC.

The V gene is TRBV21-1, the J gene TRBJ1-1. TRBV21-1 has pseudogene status. This CDR3 spans 13 amino acids. In DNA, the CDR3 is TGTGCCATTATCCGAAACGGGAACACTGAAGCTTTCTTT. This translates into CAIIRNGNTEAFF.

This clonotype has just one count. A read error may be the cause here, since a much bigger clone is one base away. The V call is TRBV12-3 or TRBV12-4, the J call TRBJ1-2; the match to TRBD1 covers 10 bases. This CDR3 is built from 15 residues. The CDR3 bases are TGTGCCAGCGGTTTACAAGGGACAGGGGCTTCTGGCTACACCTTC. Translating it yields CASGLQGTGASGYTF.

A few counts support this clonotype. V gene TRBV27 combines with J gene TRBJ2-7, with 8 bases matching TRBD2. This CDR3 has 14 amino acids. V was clipped by 4 bases and J by 2 bases; unmatched bases: 4. The germline V gene encodes CDR1 MNHEY and CDR2 SMNVEV (reference sequence). This chain's CDR3 is CASSSSGYPYEQYF. In nucleotides, the CDR3 is TGTGCCAGCAGTTCTAGCGGGTATCCCTACGAGCAGTACTTC.

The genes are TRBV27 and TRBJ2-1; D unresolved. The length of the CDR3 is 14 residues. Trimming removed 3 bases from V and 5 bases from J, with 11 bases in between. CDR1 and CDR2 from the germline V gene are MNHEY and SMNVEV (reference sequence). The CDR3 here is CASSFKGGHNEQFF. CDR3 coding DNA: TGTGCCAGCAGTTTCAAAGGTGGACACAATGAGCAGTTCTTC.

The chain is built from TRBV7-9 and TRBJ2-1; D unclear. Looked up from germline, CDR1 is SEHNR and CDR2 is FQNEAQ (reference sequence). Trimming stripped 4 bases from V and 12 bases from J, with 19 bases between. The CDR3 has 14 amino acids. This CDR3 reads CASSSEDPLHRQFF. CDR3 DNA: TGTGCCAGCAGCTCAGAAGACCCCCTACATCGGCAGTTCTTC.

This clonotype was seen ten or more times. V is TRBV7-2 and J is TRBJ2-3; 7 nucleotides match TRBD2. The CDR3 runs 15 residues. J was trimmed by 7 bases and V by 5 bases; bases with no gene match: 12. Germline lookup yields CDR1 SGHTA and CDR2 FQGNSA. CDR3 in amino acids: CASSPERGNLYTQYF. The CDR3, as DNA: TGTGCCAGCAGCCCTGAGCGGGGTAACCTCTATACGCAGTATTTT.

This clonotype was seen at least ten times. The chain has TRBV11-2 and TRBJ2-3; D may be TRBD1 (6 bases). V was clipped by 2 bases and J by 0 bases, with 12 bases between them. The CDR3 covers 16 residues. Germline V CDR1 and CDR2: SGHAT, FQNNGV. CDR3 in DNA: TGTGCCAGCAGCTTACTGTTTACAGGGAGCACAGATACGCAGTATTTT. This codes for CASSLLFTGSTDTQYF.

At least ten counts were recorded for this clonotype. This chain connects TRBV7-2 to TRBJ1-5; the D is unclear. Germline loops: CDR1 SGHTA, CDR2 FQGNSA. The CDR3 extends over 15 amino acids. The germline V and J ends were trimmed by 3 bases and 0 bases, with 9 bases remaining between them. In DNA form, the CDR3 reads TGTGCCAGCAGCTTGATGGGGTATAGCAATCAGCCCCAGCATTTT. Translating gives CASSLMGYSNQPQHF.

Only a few counts were recorded for this clonotype. The chain joins TRBV13 to TRBJ2-2; maybe TRBD1 (6 bases). Trimming stripped 5 bases from V and 0 bases from J, with 13 bases between. The CDR3 length is 16 residues. The germline CDR1 and CDR2 sequences are PRHDT and FYEKMQ (reference sequence). The CDR3 nucleotides read TGTGCCAGCAGCGGAAATCAGGGGCCGAACACCGGGGAGCTGTTTTTT. It encodes CASSGNQGPNTGELFF.